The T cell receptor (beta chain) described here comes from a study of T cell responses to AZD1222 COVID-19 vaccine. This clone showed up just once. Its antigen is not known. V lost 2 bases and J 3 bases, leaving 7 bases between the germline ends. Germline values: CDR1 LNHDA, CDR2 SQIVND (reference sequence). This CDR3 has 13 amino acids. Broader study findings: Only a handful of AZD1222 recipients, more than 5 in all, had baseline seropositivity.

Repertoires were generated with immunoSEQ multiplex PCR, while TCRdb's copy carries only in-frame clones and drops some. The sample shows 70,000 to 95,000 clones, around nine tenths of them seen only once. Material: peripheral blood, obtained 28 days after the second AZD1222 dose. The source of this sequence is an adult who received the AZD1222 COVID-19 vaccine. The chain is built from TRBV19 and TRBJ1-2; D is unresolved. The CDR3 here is CASSINGDYGYTF. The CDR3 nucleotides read TGTGCCAGTAGTATAAATGGGGACTATGGCTACACCTTC.